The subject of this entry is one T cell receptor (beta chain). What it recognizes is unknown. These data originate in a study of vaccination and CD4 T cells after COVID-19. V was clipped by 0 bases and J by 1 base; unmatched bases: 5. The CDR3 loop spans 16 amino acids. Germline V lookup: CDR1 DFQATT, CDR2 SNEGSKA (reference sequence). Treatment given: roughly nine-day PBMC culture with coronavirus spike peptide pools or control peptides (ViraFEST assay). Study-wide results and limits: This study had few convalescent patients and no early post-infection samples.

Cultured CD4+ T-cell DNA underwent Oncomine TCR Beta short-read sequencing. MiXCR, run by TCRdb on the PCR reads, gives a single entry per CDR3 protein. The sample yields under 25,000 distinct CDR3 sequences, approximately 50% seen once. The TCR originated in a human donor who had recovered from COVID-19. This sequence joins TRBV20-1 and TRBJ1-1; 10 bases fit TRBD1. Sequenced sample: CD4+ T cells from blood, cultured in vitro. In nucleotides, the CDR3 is TGCAGTGCTAGAGACCCCGGACAGGGGGAGAACACTGAAGCTTTCTTT. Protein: CSARDPGQGENTEAFF.